This TCR beta chain is drawn from a study of blood T cell repertoires in COVID-19 (dated by TCRdb to 2020 to 2021). A note on the overall study: Samples covering the acute and convalescent phases of COVID-19 were provided by collaborators in the United States, Italy and Spain. The material from the prospective study consisted of cDNA or gDNA derived from T cells, B-cell-depleted T cells, or PBMCs. The dataset comprised deeply sampled blood TCRbeta repertoires from subjects exposed to, actively infected with, or recovered from COVID-19. Nearly every sample came with metadata listing a de-identified subject ID, COVID-19 status, age in years and sex. The repertoires were released in a freely available public database meant as a resource for research on the immune response to SARS-CoV-2. Samples came from the ongoing ImmuneRACE study (first 160 participants) plus 1,254 subjects from 6 global collaborators. Where HLA class I and class II types were available, the types were taken from metadata supplied by the sample provider, not from assay-based typing. Study-wide findings and limitations: The quantity of clinical and demographic metadata differed by source and by participant and was supplied without curation.

V loses 3 bases of germline sequence and J loses 6 bases, and the interval between the two ends is 15 bases. The CDR3 numbers 13 residues from cysteine through phenylalanine. The sequence is cut down to CDR3 DNA, 39 bases in frame from base 1. From the germline V gene, CDR1 is SQVTM and CDR2 is ANQGSEA. The immunoSEQ Assay, a bias-controlled multiplex PCR, was used to amplify TCRbeta CDR3 regions from genomic DNA. On the study's bioinformatics: The number of nucleated cells in each sample was estimated by amplification of reference gene primers within the assay. To quantify the absolute abundance of each unique TCRbeta CDR3 rearrangement, sequence reads were collapsed and filtered. For each sample, productive Simpson clonality was calculated as the square root of Simpson's diversity index over productive rearrangements. The source is immuneACCESS, and TCRdb retained only in-frame sequences with V and J called. Part of the clones is not carried over; for the studies checked, unresolved V genes explain less than half of this, and the remainder is unexplained. V and J calls plus clone size are reproduced from that table; the DNA served to infer D and trimming. This sample holds 130,000 to 150,000 clones; 85% to 90% were observed only once. In total, the top ten clones hold approximately 2.8% of the sample.

About this clone: The clone's antigen remains unknown. Base qualities are not at hand, and no much larger clone is one base apart.

The collaborating institutions used their own protocols to collect whole blood in K2EDTA tubes. For TCRbeta analysis, collaborators shipped samples in one of three forms: frozen whole blood, isolated PBMCs, or DNA extracted from either of those sample types. This receptor was obtained from a woman aged 60-75 years with active COVID-19. The receptor chain draws on TRBV29-1 and TRBJ2-7; no D gene call is confident. The material sequenced was peripheral blood. The DNA reads as follows: TGCAGCGTTGACCTAGGCGGTACTTTCGAGCAGTACTTC. It specifies CSVDLGGTFEQYF.